These 17 T cell receptor beta chains were all obtained from the same sample, sequenced in a study of blood T cell repertoires in COVID-19. Measured with immunoSEQ multiplex PCR; TCRdb has only the in-frame clones, and not every one. The sample shows about 400,000 clones, more than 75% of them seen only once. Sequencing was done on a sample of PBMCs or T cells enriched from blood (not recorded which). The origin of the receptors is a woman aged 30 to 39 who had recovered from COVID-19.

The genes are TRBV2 and TRBJ2-5; no firm D call. With 5 bases removed from V and 2 bases from J, the gap between germline ends came to 3 bases. Germline V gene lookup returns CDR1 SNHLY and CDR2 FYNNEI. The CDR3 spans 11 residues. As DNA, the CDR3 is TGTGCCAGCAGTCCACAAGAGACCCAGTACTTC. This codes for CASSPQETQYF.

The rearrangement links TRBV30 to TRBJ2-5; D may be TRBD2 (6 bases). Germline loops: CDR1 GTSNPN, CDR2 SVGIG (reference sequence). The ends were cut back, 0 bases at V and 2 bases at J, with 10 bases in the middle. This CDR3 contains 14 residues. This CDR3 is CAWSVVGGQETQYF. The CDR3 bases are TGTGCCTGGAGTGTAGTGGGGGGACAAGAGACCCAGTACTTC.

The rearrangement joins TRBV2 to TRBJ2-2; perhaps TRBD2 as D (6 bases). The CDR3 is made up of 15 amino acids. V was shortened by 5 bases and J by 2 bases, with 12 bases between the two germline ends. From germline, CDR1 is SNHLY and CDR2 FYNNEI. The CDR3 nucleotides are TGTGCCAGCAGTACCGGGACTCGAAACACCGGGGAGCTGTTTTTT. Its protein is CASSTGTRNTGELFF.

The chain uses TRBV28 and TRBJ2-7; weak D call: TRBD1 (6 bases). CDR1 and CDR2 (germline): MDHEN, SYDVKM. V lost 1 base and J lost 2, with 12 bases in between. The length of the CDR3 is 15 residues. The CDR3 nucleotides read TGTGCCAGCAGTTTATCAGCAGGGGATCCCTACGAGCAGTACTTC. Translated: CASSLSAGDPYEQYF.

The V and J genes are TRBV28 and TRBJ2-7; the D is unclear. V shed 6 bases and J shed 2 bases, with 11 bases lying between them. CDR1 and CDR2 (germline): MDHEN, SYDVKM. CDR3 length: 13 residues. CDR3 DNA: TGTGCCAGCAGAGAGGAGCCAACCTACGAGCAGTACTTC. Translating gives CASREEPTYEQYF.

The chain is built from TRBV11-3 and TRBJ2-2, with D possibly being TRBD2 (7 bases). Trimming stripped 5 bases from V and 4 bases from J, with 17 bases between. The CDR3 has 16 amino acids. From germline, CDR1 is SGHNT and CDR2 YENEEA. The CDR3 protein is CASSRRGGTPTGELFF. CDR3 nucleotides: TGTGCCAGCAGCCGAAGGGGGGGAACCCCCACCGGGGAGCTGTTTTTT.

The chain carries TRBV7-6 and TRBJ2-1; 14 bases line up with TRBD2. Germline loops: CDR1 SGHVS, CDR2 FNYEAQ. The V and J ends lost 3 bases and 9 bases, in that order; junction bases with no gene match: 1. The CDR3 extends over 14 amino acids. In nucleotides, the CDR3 is TGTGCCAGCAGCTTGACTAGCGGGAGGGTTGAGCAGTTCTTC. Its translation: CASSLTSGRVEQFF.

This chain uses TRBV7-9 with TRBJ2-7; 7 nucleotides agree with TRBD1. V lost 5 bases to trimming and J lost 4 bases; unmatched junction nucleotides: 11. Per the germline V gene, CDR1 is SEHNR and CDR2 is FQNEAQ (reference sequence). The CDR3 totals 15 residues. The CDR3 reads CASSATGTEPYEQYF. The CDR3 DNA follows: TGTGCCAGCAGCGCGACCGGGACAGAACCTTACGAGCAGTACTTC.

This clone was recorded only once. This rearrangement joins TRBV5-1 to TRBJ1-1; no reliable D call. Trimming cost V 2 bases and J 1 base, with 9 bases left between them. The CDR3 consists of 14 residues. In germline, CDR1 is SGHRS, CDR2 YFSETQ. DNA of the CDR3: TGCGCCAGCAGCTTTCGCGGGCCGAACACTGAAGCTTTCTTT. It encodes CASSFRGPNTEAFF.

The V call is TRBV2, the J call TRBJ1-4; 11 bases fit TRBD1. The CDR3 loop spans 15 amino acids. Unmatched junction bases numbered 5, after V lost 4 bases and J lost 7 bases. The V gene's germline CDR1 is SNHLY and CDR2 FYNNEI. The CDR3 nucleotides are TGTGCCAGCAGTGGAGGACAGGGGGCTTTTGAAAAACTGTTTTTT. Translation: CASSGGQGAFEKLFF.

The V gene is TRBV4-1, the J gene TRBJ2-1; 14 positions match TRBD2. This CDR3 has 16 residues. Germline-derived CDR1 and CDR2 are MGHRA and YSYEKL. V shed 6 bases and J 5 bases; nucleotides not matched to a gene: 6. CDR3 sequence reads: CASRLRLAGGDNEQFF. CDR3 nucleotide sequence: TGCGCCAGCAGACTCCGACTAGCGGGAGGGGACAATGAGCAGTTCTTC.

Points on this clone: The sample carries other DNA sequences with the same CDR3. This sequence joins TRBV7-9 and TRBJ1-4; 7 nucleotides align to TRBD1. This CDR3 contains 14 residues. The trim removed 1 base at V and 7 bases at J, leaving 3 bases unmatched. Looked up from germline, CDR1 is SEHNR and CDR2 is FQNEAQ (reference sequence). Written as DNA, the CDR3 is TGTGCCAGCAGCTTAGAGGGGGCGGGTGAAAAACTGTTTTTT. It codes for CASSLEGAGEKLFF.

The chain couples TRBV21-1 to TRBJ2-1; no check of the table's D call, TRBD2, against the DNA was made. TRBV21-1 has pseudogene status. CDR3 length: 20 amino acids. This CDR3 is CASSKWDALDASGRLNEQFF. CDR3 in DNA: TGTGCCAGCAGCAAATGGGACGCCTTGGATGCTAGCGGGAGGTTAAATGAGCAGTTCTTC.

V usage is TRBV7-2 and J usage is TRBJ1-1; perhaps TRBD1 as D (5 bases). This CDR3 contains 14 residues. CDR1 and CDR2 from the germline V gene are SGHTA and FQGNSA. Trimming cost V 1 base and J 8 bases, with 14 bases left between them. CDR3 residues: CASSLVSGDWEAFF. DNA of the CDR3: TGTGCCAGCAGCTTAGTCTCTGGGGACTGGGAAGCTTTCTTT.

The rearrangement uses TRBV11-3 and TRBJ2-5; TRBD1 agrees at 7 bases. Germline V gene lookup returns CDR1 SGHNT and CDR2 YENEEA. The CDR3 is made up of 15 amino acids. Unmatched junction bases numbered 7, after V lost 5 bases and J lost 1 base. CDR3 region: CASSRRQGPQETQYF. The CDR3 DNA sequence: TGTGCCAGCAGCCGAAGACAGGGCCCCCAAGAGACCCAGTACTTC.

This CDR3 is CASSIYWTGLAGDGHSYEQYF. As DNA, the CDR3 is TGTGCCAGCAGCATATACTGGACTGGACTAGCGGGAGATGGGCACTCCTACGAGCAGTACTTC. The V and J genes are TRBV21-1 and TRBJ2-7; the table's D call, TRBD2, has no DNA check behind it. TRBV21-1 is shown as a pseudogene. The CDR3 is 21 amino acids.

In its sample, this clone was seen once. The same CDR3 is also encoded by other DNA sequences in this sample. The genes are TRBV5-1 and TRBJ2-3; D may be TRBD1 (5 bases). The CDR3 contains 14 residues. Germline CDR1 SGHRS, CDR2 YFSETQ. Trimming shortened V by 0 bases and J by 2 bases, and 7 bases separated the two germline ends. The CDR3, as DNA: TGCGCCAGCAGCTTGGGACAGAACACAGATACGCAGTATTTT. Encoded protein: CASSLGQNTDTQYF.